This T cell receptor (beta chain) was found in a study of blood T cell repertoires in COVID-19. Germline trimming cut 2 bases from V and 9 bases from J; bases unmatched to any gene: 9. Germline V lookup: CDR1 MNHEY, CDR2 SVGAGI. CDR3 length equals 14 residues. Assay: immunoSEQ multiplex PCR; the TCRdb copy retains only in-frame clones and omits some. In the table there are 400,000 or so clones, around 90% of which are singletons. This TCR came from a woman between 40 and 55 years old with acute COVID-19. The V call is TRBV6-5, the J call TRBJ1-1; 7 bases agree with TRBD1. Sequenced input: PBMCs or T cells enriched from blood (not recorded which). Written as DNA, the CDR3 is TGTGCCAGCAGTTACGCAAGGACAGGTTACAAAGCTTTCTTT. It codes for CASSYARTGYKAFF.